The 9 T cell receptor beta chains below all came from one sample that was sequenced in a study of T cell responses to AZD1222 COVID-19 vaccine. This table comes from immunoSEQ multiplex PCR, and its TCRdb copy is limited to in-frame clones, with some not included. The profile shows approximately 170,000 clones, about 90% of them singletons. The source was peripheral blood, collected 28 days after the second AZD1222 dose. The receptor source for this set is an adult who received the AZD1222 COVID-19 vaccine.

V gene TRBV10-3 combines with J gene TRBJ1-1; perhaps TRBD1 as D (6 bases). With 11 bases removed from V and 3 bases from J, the gap between germline ends came to 13 bases. From germline, CDR1 is ENHRY and CDR2 SYGVKD. This CDR3 comprises 12 residues. CDR3 protein: CAAGAGDTEAFF. Here the CDR3 DNA reads TGTGCCGCAGGGGCGGGGGACACTGAAGCTTTCTTT.

The chain joins TRBV3-1 (or the pseudogene TRBV3-2) to TRBJ2-7; possibly TRBD1 or TRBD2 for D (5 bases each). The CDR3 length is 15 residues. Germline assignment: CDR1 LGHDT and CDR2 YNNKEL (reference sequence). Deletions cut 5 bases from V and 0 bases from J, with 14 bases between. DNA for the CDR3: TGTGCCAGCAGCGAAGGGTGGGACGGCTCCTACGAGCAGTACTTC. This codes for CASSEGWDGSYEQYF.

This rearrangement joins TRBV7-2 to TRBJ1-2; maybe TRBD1 (6 bases). The CDR3 runs to 13 residues. The V and J ends lost 5 bases and 4 bases respectively, with 11 bases between them. The germline CDR1 and CDR2 sequences are SGHTA and FQGNSA. The CDR3 sequence is CASSQDRFYGYTF. As DNA, the CDR3 is TGTGCCAGCAGCCAAGACAGGTTCTATGGCTACACCTTC.

The chain carries TRBV28 and TRBJ2-5; 8 nucleotides align to TRBD2. Germline values: CDR1 MDHEN, CDR2 SYDVKM. This CDR3 has 15 residues. The junction had 9 bases not matched to a gene; V was cut back by 5 bases and J by 4 bases. DNA of the CDR3: TGTGCCAGCAGTCCCGCCGGGACTAGTAGAGAGACCCAGTACTTC. Translating it yields CASSPAGTSRETQYF.

The chain joins TRBV11-3 to TRBJ2-3, with 7 bases identical to TRBD1. This CDR3 has 15 residues. J lost 3 bases, V lost 5 bases, and 8 bases had no gene match. Germline assignment: CDR1 SGHNT and CDR2 YENEEA. CDR3 residues: CASSTGQEFTDTQYF. The CDR3 DNA sequence: TGTGCCAGCAGCACAGGACAGGAATTTACAGATACGCAGTATTTT.

This chain connects TRBV6-5 to TRBJ2-1; possibly TRBD1 or TRBD2 for D (6 bases each). The CDR3 length is 14 residues. V lost 7 bases and J lost 1, with 11 bases in between. Germline assignment: CDR1 MNHEY and CDR2 SVGAGI. The chain's CDR3 is CASTKGGSYNEQFF. The CDR3 DNA is TGTGCCAGCACCAAAGGGGGGTCCTACAATGAGCAGTTCTTC.

This chain links TRBV11-1 with TRBJ2-1; D is possibly TRBD1 (6 bases). Germline CDR1 is SGHAT and CDR2 is FQDESV (reference sequence). The CDR3 has 16 amino acids. Between the trimmed V and J ends, which lost 5 bases and 9 bases, there was a span of 23 bases. CDR3 bases: TGTGCCAGCAGCGCGTTCCGGGACACCTTTCCGGGTGAGCAGTTCTTC. This translates into CASSAFRDTFPGEQFF.

This sequence joins TRBV27 and TRBJ2-1; no definite D call. Germline CDR1 MNHEY, CDR2 SMNVEV (reference sequence). This CDR3 contains 12 residues. Trimming removed 7 bases from V and 8 bases from J, with 12 bases in between. The chain's CDR3 is CASIALSHEQFF. The CDR3 DNA is TGTGCCAGCATCGCCCTCTCCCATGAGCAGTTCTTC.

V gene TRBV11-3 combines with J gene TRBJ1-1, with 11 bases that match TRBD1. Germline V CDR1 and CDR2: SGHNT, YENEEA. V gave up 0 bases and J gave up 3 bases; unmatched junction bases: 6. The CDR3 runs to 17 residues. Here the CDR3 reads CASSLEDRGQWDTEAFF. CDR3 bases: TGTGCCAGCAGCTTAGAGGACAGGGGGCAGTGGGACACTGAAGCTTTCTTT.